The next 9 T cell receptor beta chains were all read from a single sample in a study of vaccination and CD4 T cells after COVID-19. Scientists ran DNA taken from cultured CD4+ T cells through the Oncomine TCR Beta short-read assay for sequencing. TCRdb redid the calling of the PCR reads with MiXCR, one entry per CDR3 protein. The sample carries about 18,000 distinct CDR3 sequences, 70% to 80% recorded once. The treatment: roughly 11-day PBMC culture with coronavirus spike peptide pools or control peptides (ViraFEST assay). These receptors' targets are unknown. Source material: CD4+ T cells from blood, cultured in vitro. These receptors all stem from a human donor who had recovered from COVID-19.

The chain links TRBV15 to TRBJ2-1; TRBD2 might be the D (6 bases). This CDR3 comprises 15 residues. From germline, CDR1 is LNHNV and CDR2 YYDKDF (reference sequence). The ends were cut back, 8 bases at V and 10 bases at J, with 24 bases in the middle. The CDR3 DNA is TGTGCCACCCGCCCCTTGGGGGGAGAGACTAGGGAGCAGTTCTTC. Its translation is CATRPLGGETREQFF.

The chain uses TRBV20-1 and TRBJ1-5, with D possibly being TRBD1 (6 bases). CDR3 length: 13 amino acids. The germline V gene has CDR1 DFQATT and CDR2 SNEGSKA (reference sequence). V was shortened by 0 bases and J by 11 bases, with 14 bases between the two germline ends. The CDR3, as DNA: TGCAGTGCTAGAGATCCGGGGGCCCTATCCCAGCATTTT. It is translated as CSARDPGALSQHF.

The chain joins TRBV7-6 to TRBJ2-5, with TRBD1 matching 10 bases. Germline lookup yields CDR1 SGHVS and CDR2 FNYEAQ. This CDR3 has 16 amino acids. J lost 2 bases, V lost 4 bases, and 7 bases had no gene match. Here the CDR3 reads CASSSGTGDGQETQYF. For the CDR3, the DNA is TGTGCCAGCAGCTCCGGGACAGGGGATGGGCAAGAGACCCAGTACTTC.

CDR3 nucleotide sequence: TGTGCCAGCAGTTACTCGAGATGGGCGACCTCCTACAATGAGCAGTTCTTC. Encoded protein: CASSYSRWATSYNEQFF. The V gene is TRBV6-5, the J gene TRBJ2-1; D gene ambiguous. The V gene lost 0 bases and the J gene lost 0 bases, with 12 bases spanning the gap. The CDR3 runs 17 residues. The V gene's germline CDR1 is MNHEY and CDR2 SVGAGI.

The chain couples TRBV5-4 to TRBJ2-3; D ambiguous. Trimming took 10 bases from V and 1 from J, leaving 13 bases between them. CDR3 length equals 13 residues. Germline CDR1 SGHNT, CDR2 YYREEE (reference sequence). The CDR3 sequence: CAVKLWGTDTQYF. The CDR3 coding sequence is TGTGCCGTCAAGTTATGGGGCACAGATACGCAGTATTTT.

A single count supports this clonotype. This chain connects TRBV6-2 or TRBV6-3 to TRBJ1-1; tentatively, D is TRBD1 (5 bases). Trimming left V 5 bases short and J 6 bases short, with 13 bases between. The CDR3 has 13 residues. The germline CDR1 and CDR2 sequences are MNHEY and SVGEGT. CDR3: CASSTGQWPEAFF. The CDR3 DNA reads TGTGCCAGCAGTACGGGGCAGTGGCCTGAAGCTTTCTTT.

V and J are TRBV7-9 and TRBJ1-5; no definite D call. Trimming took 0 bases from V and 10 from J, leaving 10 bases between them. Germline loops: CDR1 SEHNR, CDR2 FQNEAQ (reference sequence). This CDR3 has 13 amino acids. The CDR3 DNA reads as TGTGCCAGCAGCTTAGCCTCCGATTTCCCCCAGCATTTT. Translated: CASSLASDFPQHF.

The rearrangement joins TRBV4-3 to TRBJ2-1, with D unresolved. The V end lost 1 base, the J end lost 10 bases, and 14 bases lay between the germline ends. Germline V gene lookup returns CDR1 LGHNA and CDR2 YSLEER. The CDR3 totals 14 residues. CDR3: CASSQVGHFGEQFF. The DNA of the CDR3 is TGCGCCAGCAGCCAAGTAGGGCACTTCGGGGAGCAGTTCTTC.

The chain employs TRBV6-2 or TRBV6-3 and TRBJ1-2, with D tentatively TRBD1 (5 bases). Trimming took off 2 bases at V and 6 bases at J, with 13 bases between the two ends. The CDR3 contains 14 residues. Germline CDR1 and CDR2: MNHEY and SVGEGT. The CDR3 DNA is TGTGCCAGCAGTTACACCGGGACGAGGCATGGCTACACCTTC. It is translated as CASSYTGTRHGYTF.